The 9 T cell receptor beta chains presented below share a single source sample, sequenced in a study of T cells in Graves' hyperthyroidism and ophthalmopathy. RNA transcripts gave rise to amplified TCR beta CDR3 regions. Researchers ran a first-round RT-PCR on the TCR CDR3 using the HTBI primer set. TCRdb passed the multiplex PCR reads through MiXCR, listing each CDR3 protein once. The sample lists 400,000 to 500,000 distinct CDR3 sequences; about an eighth were seen once. The specimen sequenced was blood. These receptors were obtained from a woman between 18 and 30 years old with Graves' hyperthyroidism.

This clonotype was detected a few times. The chain is built from TRBV13 and TRBJ1-1; D remains ambiguous. This CDR3 is 13 amino acids long. CDR1 PRHDT and CDR2 FYEKMQ come from the germline V gene (reference sequence). V was pared by 4 bases and J by 7 bases, with 13 bases between. This CDR3 reads CASSSTDGREAFF. In DNA form, the CDR3 reads TGTGCCAGCAGCTCTACGGACGGTCGTGAAGCTTTCTTT.

This clonotype was counted many times. V gene TRBV27 combines with J gene TRBJ2-5, with 7 nucleotides matching TRBD2. Trimming took 1 base from V and 5 from J; bases not matched to a gene: 7. The V gene's germline CDR1 is MNHEY and CDR2 SMNVEV (reference sequence). This CDR3 is 15 amino acids long. In DNA, the CDR3 is TGTGCCAGCAGTTTATGGGGGGGGTTGCGGGAGACCCAGTACTTC. This encodes CASSLWGGLRETQYF.

In its sample, this clonotype was seen many times. This chain uses TRBV5-1 with TRBJ2-1, with 9 nucleotides matching TRBD2. CDR3 length: 15 amino acids. The J segment lost 0 bases and the V segment lost 6 bases, leaving 4 bases of the junction unmatched. Germline assignment: CDR1 SGHRS and CDR2 YFSETQ. For the CDR3, the DNA is TGCGCCAGCACAAATAGCGGGAGCTCCTACAATGAGCAGTTCTTC. This translates into CASTNSGSSYNEQFF.

This clonotype has a count of ten or more. The chain links TRBV12-3 or TRBV12-4 to TRBJ1-5; 10 nucleotides match TRBD1. This CDR3 region has 15 residues. V was pared by 6 bases and J by 2 bases, with 4 bases of the junction left unmatched. The chain's CDR3 is CASRGQGFGNQPQHF. As DNA, the CDR3 is TGTGCCAGCAGGGGACAGGGGTTTGGCAATCAGCCCCAGCATTTT.

This clonotype was seen at least ten times. The V gene is TRBV11-2, the J gene TRBJ2-1; TRBD2 aligns across 11 bases. This CDR3 has 18 residues. Trimming removed 3 bases from V and 6 bases from J; junction bases left unmatched: 13. Germline lookup yields CDR1 SGHAT and CDR2 FQNNGV. The CDR3 here is CASSFEASGRSWVNEQFF. The CDR3 DNA follows: TGTGCCAGCAGCTTCGAGGCTAGCGGGAGGAGTTGGGTCAATGAGCAGTTCTTC. Looking up the rest from reference TRBV11-2 and TRBJ2-1 gives the full variable domain: EAGVAQSPRYKIIEKRQSVAFWCNPISGHATLYWYQQILGQGPKLLIQFQNNGVVDDSQLPKDRFSAERLKGVDSTLKIQPAKLEDSAVYLCASSFEASGRSWVNEQFFGPGTRLTVL.

There are many counts of this clonotype. V is TRBV6-1 and J is TRBJ2-5; 9 nucleotides match TRBD1. Losses at the gene ends were 8 bases for V and 3 bases for J; bases not matched to a gene: 7. The CDR3 sequence is 14 residues long. The germline V gene has CDR1 MNHNS and CDR2 SASEGT. For the CDR3, the DNA is TGTGCCAGCGGCGCGGGACAGGGAAAAGAGACCCAGTACTTC. This gives the protein CASGAGQGKETQYF.

The chain links TRBV20-1 to TRBJ1-1, with D perhaps TRBD1 (6 bases). The CDR3 length is 14 residues. From germline, CDR1 is DFQATT and CDR2 SNEGSKA (reference sequence). Trimming shortened V by 1 base and J by 4 bases, and 13 bases separated the two germline ends. The CDR3 spells CSARVGGAVTEAFF. DNA for the CDR3: TGCAGTGCTAGAGTTGGGGGGGCTGTCACTGAAGCTTTCTTT.

In its sample, this clonotype was seen many times. The rearrangement joins TRBV20-1 to TRBJ2-3; D unresolved. The germline CDR1 and CDR2 sequences are DFQATT and SNEGSKA (reference sequence). This CDR3 is 13 amino acids long. Trimming took 0 bases from V and 4 from J, leaving 8 bases between them. Written as DNA, the CDR3 is TGCAGTGCTAGAGATCTGACCCCAGATACGCAGTATTTT. It encodes CSARDLTPDTQYF.

A few counts support this clonotype. The gene calls are TRBV6-5 and TRBJ1-2; 10 positions agree with TRBD1. The germline CDR1 and CDR2 sequences are MNHEY and SVGAGI. V shed 0 bases, J shed 0 bases, and the junction held 4 bases outside the gene matches. CDR3 size: 17 residues. The CDR3 region is CASSYSSGQGTNYGYTF. In nucleotides, the CDR3 is TGTGCCAGCAGTTACTCCTCGGGACAGGGGACTAACTATGGCTACACCTTC.